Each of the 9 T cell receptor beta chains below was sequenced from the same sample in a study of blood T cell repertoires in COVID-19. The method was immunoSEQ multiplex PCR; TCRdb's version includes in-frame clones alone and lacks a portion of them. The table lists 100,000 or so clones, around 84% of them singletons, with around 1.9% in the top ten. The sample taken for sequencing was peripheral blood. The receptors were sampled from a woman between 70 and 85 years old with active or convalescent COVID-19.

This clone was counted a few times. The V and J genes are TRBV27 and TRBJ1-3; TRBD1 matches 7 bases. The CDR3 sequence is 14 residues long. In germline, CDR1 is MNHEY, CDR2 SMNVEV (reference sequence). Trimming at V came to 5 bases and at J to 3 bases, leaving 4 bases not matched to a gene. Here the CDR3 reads CASSVDRVGNTIYF. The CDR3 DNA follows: TGTGCCAGCAGTGTCGACAGGGTTGGAAACACCATATATTTT.

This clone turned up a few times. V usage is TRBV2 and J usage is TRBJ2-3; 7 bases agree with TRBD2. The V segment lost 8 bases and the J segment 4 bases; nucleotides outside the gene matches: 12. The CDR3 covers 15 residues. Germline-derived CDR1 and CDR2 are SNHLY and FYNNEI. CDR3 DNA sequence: TGTGCCAGCTCCGAACGGGCGGGAGTTCCAGATACGCAGTATTTT. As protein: CASSERAGVPDTQYF.

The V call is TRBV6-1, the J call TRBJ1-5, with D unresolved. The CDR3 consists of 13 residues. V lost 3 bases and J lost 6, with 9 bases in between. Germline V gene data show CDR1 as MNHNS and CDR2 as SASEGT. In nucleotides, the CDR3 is TGTGCCAGCAGTGAGATCAGGCTTCAGCCCCAGCATTTT. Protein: CASSEIRLQPQHF.

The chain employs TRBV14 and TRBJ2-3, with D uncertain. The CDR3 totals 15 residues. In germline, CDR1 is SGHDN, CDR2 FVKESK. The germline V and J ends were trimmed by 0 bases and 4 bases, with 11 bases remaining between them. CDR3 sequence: CASSQDRPRSDTQYF. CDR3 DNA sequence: TGTGCCAGCAGCCAAGATCGTCCTAGATCAGATACGCAGTATTTT.

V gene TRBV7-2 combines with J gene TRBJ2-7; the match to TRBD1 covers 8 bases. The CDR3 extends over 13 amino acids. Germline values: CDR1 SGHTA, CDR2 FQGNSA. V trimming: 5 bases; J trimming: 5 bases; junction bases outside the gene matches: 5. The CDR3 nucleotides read TGTGCCAGCAGCGCCCGGACAGGGCACGAGCAGTACTTC. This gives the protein CASSARTGHEQYF.

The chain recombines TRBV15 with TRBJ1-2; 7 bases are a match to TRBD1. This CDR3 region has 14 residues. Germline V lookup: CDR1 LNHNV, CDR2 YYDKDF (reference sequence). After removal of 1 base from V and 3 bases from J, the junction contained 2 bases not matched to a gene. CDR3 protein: CATSRVGGDYGYTF. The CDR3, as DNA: TGTGCCACCAGCAGAGTAGGGGGCGACTATGGCTACACCTTC.

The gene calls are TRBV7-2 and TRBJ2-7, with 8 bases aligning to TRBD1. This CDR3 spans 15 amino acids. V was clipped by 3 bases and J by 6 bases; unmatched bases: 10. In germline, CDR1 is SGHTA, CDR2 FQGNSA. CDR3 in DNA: TGTGCCAGCAGCTTCACCTCTGACAGGGGCTCCGAGCAGTACTTC. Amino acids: CASSFTSDRGSEQYF. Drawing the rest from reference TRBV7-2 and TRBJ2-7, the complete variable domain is GAGVSQSPSNKVTEKGKDVELRCDPISGHTALYWYRQSLGQGLEFLIYFQGNSAPDKSGLPSDRFSAERTGGSVSTLTIQRTQQEDSAVYLCASSFTSDRGSEQYFGPGTRLTVT.

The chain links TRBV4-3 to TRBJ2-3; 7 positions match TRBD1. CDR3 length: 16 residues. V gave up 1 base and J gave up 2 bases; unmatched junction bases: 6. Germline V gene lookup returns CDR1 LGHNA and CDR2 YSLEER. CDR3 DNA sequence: TGCGCCAGCAGCCAAGGGGGCAGGGGGTTCACAGATACGCAGTATTTT. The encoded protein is CASSQGGRGFTDTQYF.

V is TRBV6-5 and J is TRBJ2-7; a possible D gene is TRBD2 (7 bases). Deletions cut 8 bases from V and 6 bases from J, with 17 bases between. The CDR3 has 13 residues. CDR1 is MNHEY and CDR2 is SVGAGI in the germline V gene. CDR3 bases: TGTGCCAGCGCGTGGGAGGGGGTCAGCGAGCAGTACTTC. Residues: CASAWEGVSEQYF.